This T cell receptor beta chain was sequenced in a study of sequential checkpoint blockade in melanoma. About the study: Each arm's sequence ended with maintenance nivolumab.

The treatment denotes: randomized to nivolumab then ipilimumab (arm A) or the reverse (arm B). From thawed PBMCs, live CD3+CD8+ cells negative for CD19 and CD56 were sorted. The protocol was immunoSEQ multiplex PCR, while the TCRdb copy is restricted to in-frame clones and leaves out a portion. The data show about 6,100 clones, less than 50% seen once. The sequences come from CD8+ T cells sorted from blood (inferred from file names), collected from a patient given nivolumab and ipilimumab in sequence. The clonotype was recovered from a human patient with melanoma. Some clones in this sample may be carry-over from other donors' samples.

The CDR3 bases are TGTGCCAGCAGTGAAGGGGATAGCGGGGGCCACCCCTACGAGCAGTACTTC. Protein: CASSEGDSGGHPYEQYF. The chain is built from TRBV2 and TRBJ2-7; 9 nucleotides line up with TRBD2. Looked up from germline, CDR1 is SNHLY and CDR2 is FYNNEI. This CDR3 comprises 17 residues. Trimming removed 1 base from V and 2 bases from J; junction bases left unmatched: 9.